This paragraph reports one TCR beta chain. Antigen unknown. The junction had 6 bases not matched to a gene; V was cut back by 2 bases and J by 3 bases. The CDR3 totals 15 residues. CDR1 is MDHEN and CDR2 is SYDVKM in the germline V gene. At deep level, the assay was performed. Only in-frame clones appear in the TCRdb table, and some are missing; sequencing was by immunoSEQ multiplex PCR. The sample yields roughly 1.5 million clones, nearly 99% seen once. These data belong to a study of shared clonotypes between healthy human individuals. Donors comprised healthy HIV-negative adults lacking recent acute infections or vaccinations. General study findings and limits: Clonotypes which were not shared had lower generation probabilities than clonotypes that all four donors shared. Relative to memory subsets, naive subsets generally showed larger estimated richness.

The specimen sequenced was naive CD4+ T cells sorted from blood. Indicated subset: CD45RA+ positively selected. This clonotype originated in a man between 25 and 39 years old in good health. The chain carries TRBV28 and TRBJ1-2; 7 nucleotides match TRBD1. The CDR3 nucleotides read TGTGCCAGCAGTTTACTGACAGGGTCGGACTATGGCTACACCTTC. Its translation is CASSLLTGSDYGYTF.